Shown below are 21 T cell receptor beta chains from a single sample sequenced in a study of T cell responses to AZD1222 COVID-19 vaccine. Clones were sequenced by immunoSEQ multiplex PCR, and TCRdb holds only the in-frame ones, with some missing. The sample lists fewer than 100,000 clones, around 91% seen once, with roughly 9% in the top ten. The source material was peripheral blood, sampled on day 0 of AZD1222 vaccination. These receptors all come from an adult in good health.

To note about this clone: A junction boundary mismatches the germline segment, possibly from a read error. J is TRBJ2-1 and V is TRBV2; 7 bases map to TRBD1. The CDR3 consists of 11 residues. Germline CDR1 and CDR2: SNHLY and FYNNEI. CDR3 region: CASSESDRIIF. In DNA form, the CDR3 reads TGTGCCAGCAGTGAGTCGGACAGGATAATCTTC.

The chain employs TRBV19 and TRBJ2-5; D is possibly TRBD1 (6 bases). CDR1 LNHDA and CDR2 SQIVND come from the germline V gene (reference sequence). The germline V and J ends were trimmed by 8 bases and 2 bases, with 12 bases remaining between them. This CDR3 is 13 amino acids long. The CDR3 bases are TGTGCCAGTGGAGGACAGATACAAGAGACCCAGTACTTC. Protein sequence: CASGGQIQETQYF. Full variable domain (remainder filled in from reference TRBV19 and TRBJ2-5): DGGITQSPKYLFRKEGQNVTLSCEQNLNHDAMYWYRQDPGQGLRLIYYSQIVNDFQKGDIAEGYSVSREKKESFPLTVTSAQKNPTAFYLCASGGQIQETQYFGPGTRLLVL.

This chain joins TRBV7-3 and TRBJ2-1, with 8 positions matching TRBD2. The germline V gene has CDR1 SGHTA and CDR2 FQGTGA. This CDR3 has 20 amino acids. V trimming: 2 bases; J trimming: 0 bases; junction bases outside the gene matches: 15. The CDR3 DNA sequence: TGTGCCAGCAGCTTACTGGTTGGTTCTAGCGGGTCGAGCTCCTACAATGAGCAGTTCTTC. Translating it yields CASSLLVGSSGSSSYNEQFF. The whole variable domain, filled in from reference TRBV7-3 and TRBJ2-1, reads GAGVSQTPSNKVTEKGKYVELRCDPISGHTALYWYRQSLGQGPEFLIYFQGTGAADDSGLPNDRFFAVRPEGSVSTLKIQRTERGDSAVYLCASSLLVGSSGSSSYNEQFFGPGTRLTVL.

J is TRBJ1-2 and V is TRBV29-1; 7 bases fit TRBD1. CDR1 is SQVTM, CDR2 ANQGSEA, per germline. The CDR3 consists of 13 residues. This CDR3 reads CSALGTANYGYTF. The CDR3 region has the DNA TGCAGTGCTTTGGGGACAGCTAACTATGGCTACACCTTC.

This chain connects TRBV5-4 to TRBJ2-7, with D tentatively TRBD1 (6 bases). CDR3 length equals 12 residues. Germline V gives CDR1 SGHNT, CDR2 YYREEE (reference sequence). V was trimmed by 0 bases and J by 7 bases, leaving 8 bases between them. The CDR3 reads CASSLEQGEQYF. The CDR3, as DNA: TGTGCCAGCAGCTTGGAACAGGGAGAGCAGTACTTC.

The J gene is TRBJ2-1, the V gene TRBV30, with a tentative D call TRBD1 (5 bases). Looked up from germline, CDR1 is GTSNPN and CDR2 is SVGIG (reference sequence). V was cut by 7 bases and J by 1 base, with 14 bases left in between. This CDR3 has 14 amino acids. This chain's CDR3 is CAYQGSLSYNEQFF. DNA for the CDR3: TGTGCCTACCAGGGCTCATTATCCTACAATGAGCAGTTCTTC.

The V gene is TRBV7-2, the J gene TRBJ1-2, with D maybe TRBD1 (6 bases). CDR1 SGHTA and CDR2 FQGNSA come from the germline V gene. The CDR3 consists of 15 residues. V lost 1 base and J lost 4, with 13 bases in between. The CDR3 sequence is CASSLGGNRVYGYTF. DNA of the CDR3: TGTGCCAGCAGCTTAGGAGGTAACAGGGTCTATGGCTACACCTTC.

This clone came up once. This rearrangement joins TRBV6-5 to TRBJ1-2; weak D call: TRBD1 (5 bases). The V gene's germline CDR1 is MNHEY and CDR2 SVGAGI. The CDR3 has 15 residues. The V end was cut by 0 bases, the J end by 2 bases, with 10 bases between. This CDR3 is CASSYSRQGNYGYTF. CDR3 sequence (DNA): TGTGCCAGCAGTTACTCGAGGCAGGGCAACTATGGCTACACCTTC.

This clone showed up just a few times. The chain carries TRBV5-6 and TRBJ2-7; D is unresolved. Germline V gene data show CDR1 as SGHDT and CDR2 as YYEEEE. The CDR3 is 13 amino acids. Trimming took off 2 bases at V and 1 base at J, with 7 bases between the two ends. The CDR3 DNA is TGTGCCAGCAGCTTTACAGTTTCCTACGAGCAGTACTTC. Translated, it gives CASSFTVSYEQYF. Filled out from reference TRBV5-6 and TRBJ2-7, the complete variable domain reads DAGVTQSPTHLIKTRGQQVTLRCSPKSGHDTVSWYQQALGQGPQFIFQYYEEEERQRGNFPDRFSGHQFPNYSSELNVNALLLGDSALYLCASSFTVSYEQYFGPGTRLTVT.

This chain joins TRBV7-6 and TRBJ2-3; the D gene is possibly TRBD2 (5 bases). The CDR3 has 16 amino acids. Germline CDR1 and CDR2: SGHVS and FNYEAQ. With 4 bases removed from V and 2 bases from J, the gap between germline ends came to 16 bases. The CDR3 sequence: CASSSPFSDSTDTQYF. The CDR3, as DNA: TGTGCCAGCAGCTCGCCTTTTAGCGATTCCACAGATACGCAGTATTTT.

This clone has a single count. The CDR3 DNA reads as TGTGCCAGCAGCTCGACCAAGGGCTACGAGCAGTACTTC. Protein: CASSSTKGYEQYF. The chain combines TRBV5-6 with TRBJ2-7; D is unclear. Germline CDR1 is SGHDT and CDR2 is YYEEEE. V was cut by 3 bases and J by 3 bases, with 10 bases left in between. This CDR3 is built from 13 residues.

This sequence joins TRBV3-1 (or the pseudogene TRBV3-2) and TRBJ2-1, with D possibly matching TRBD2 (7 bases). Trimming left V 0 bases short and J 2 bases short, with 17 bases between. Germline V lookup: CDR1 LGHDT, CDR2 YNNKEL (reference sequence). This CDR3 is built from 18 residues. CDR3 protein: CASSQDVGSGGPYNEQFF. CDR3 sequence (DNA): TGTGCCAGCAGCCAAGATGTGGGGTCCGGGGGGCCCTACAATGAGCAGTTCTTC.

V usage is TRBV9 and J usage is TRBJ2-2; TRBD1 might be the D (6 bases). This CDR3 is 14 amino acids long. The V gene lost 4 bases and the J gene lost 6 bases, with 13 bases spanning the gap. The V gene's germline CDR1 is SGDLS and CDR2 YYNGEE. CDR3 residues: CASSLYRVSGELFF. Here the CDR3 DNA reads TGTGCCAGCAGCTTGTACAGGGTTTCCGGGGAGCTGTTTTTT. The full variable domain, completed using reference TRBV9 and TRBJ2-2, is DSGVTQTPKHLITATGQRVTLRCSPRSGDLSVYWYQQSLDQGLQFLIQYYNGEERAKGNILERFSAQQFPDLHSELNLSSLELGDSALYFCASSLYRVSGELFFGEGSRLTVL.

CDR3 amino acids: CASSIVANSGNTIYF. CDR3 DNA: TGTGCCAGTAGTATAGTGGCGAACTCTGGAAACACCATATATTTT. The chain joins TRBV19 to TRBJ1-3; no definite D call. The CDR3 is 15 residues long. The ends were cut back, 1 base at V and 0 bases at J, with 7 bases in the middle. CDR1 and CDR2 (germline): LNHDA, SQIVND (reference sequence).

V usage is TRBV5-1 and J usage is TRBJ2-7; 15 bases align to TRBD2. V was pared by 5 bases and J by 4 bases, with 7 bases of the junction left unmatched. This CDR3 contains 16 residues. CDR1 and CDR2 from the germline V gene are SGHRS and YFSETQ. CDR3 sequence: CASRIGTSGGQYEQYF. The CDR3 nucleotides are TGCGCCAGCAGAATCGGGACTAGCGGGGGGCAGTACGAGCAGTACTTC.

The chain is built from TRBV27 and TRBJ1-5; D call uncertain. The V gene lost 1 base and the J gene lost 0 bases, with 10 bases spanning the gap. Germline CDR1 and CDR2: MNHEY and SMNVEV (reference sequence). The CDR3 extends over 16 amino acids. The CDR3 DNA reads TGTGCCAGCAGTTTATACTGGGCGGATAGCAATCAGCCCCAGCATTTT. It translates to CASSLYWADSNQPQHF.

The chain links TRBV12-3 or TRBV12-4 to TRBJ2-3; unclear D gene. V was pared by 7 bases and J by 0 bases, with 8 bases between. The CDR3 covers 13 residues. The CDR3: CASTAASTDTQYF. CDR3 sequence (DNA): TGTGCCAGCACTGCAGCTAGCACAGATACGCAGTATTTT.

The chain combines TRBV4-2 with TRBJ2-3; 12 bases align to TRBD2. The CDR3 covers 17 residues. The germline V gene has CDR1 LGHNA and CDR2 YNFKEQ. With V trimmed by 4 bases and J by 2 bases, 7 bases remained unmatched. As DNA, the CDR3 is TGTGCCAGCAGCCGAGACCTAGCGGGGGGGCCCACAGATACGCAGTATTTT. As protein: CASSRDLAGGPTDTQYF.

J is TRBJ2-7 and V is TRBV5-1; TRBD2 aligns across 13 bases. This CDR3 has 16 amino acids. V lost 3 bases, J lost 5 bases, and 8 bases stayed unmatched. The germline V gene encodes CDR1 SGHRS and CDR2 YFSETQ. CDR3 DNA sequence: TGCGCCAGCAGCTCAACTACTAGCGGGGGGGCCCACGAGCAGTACTTC. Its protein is CASSSTTSGGAHEQYF.

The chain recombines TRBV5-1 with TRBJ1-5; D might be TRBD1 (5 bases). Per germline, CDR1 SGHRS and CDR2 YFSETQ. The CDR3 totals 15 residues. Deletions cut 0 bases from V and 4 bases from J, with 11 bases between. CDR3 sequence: CASSLAGERNQPQHF. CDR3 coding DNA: TGCGCCAGCAGCTTGGCGGGGGAGCGGAATCAGCCCCAGCATTTT.

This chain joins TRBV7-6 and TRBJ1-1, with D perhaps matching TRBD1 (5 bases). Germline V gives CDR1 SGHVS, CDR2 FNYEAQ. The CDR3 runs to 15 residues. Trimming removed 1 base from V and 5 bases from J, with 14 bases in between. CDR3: CASSLVRGDGTEAFF. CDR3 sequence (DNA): TGTGCCAGCAGCTTAGTTCGGGGGGATGGGACTGAAGCTTTCTTT.